This T cell receptor beta chain was sequenced in a study of cytomegalovirus exposure and HLA in healthy donors. The CDR3 length is 17 residues. With V trimmed by 3 bases and J by 0 bases, 7 bases remained unmatched. CDR1 is LNHDA and CDR2 is SQIVND in the germline V gene (reference sequence). The primer mix had 60 Vbeta and 13 Jbeta primers. The protocol was immunoSEQ multiplex PCR, while the TCRdb copy is restricted to in-frame clones and leaves out a portion. The repertoire holds some 110,000 clones, with around 82% as singletons. Comment on this clone: Its specificity is unknown.

Whole-study findings and limits: Reportedly, TCR beta sequences accurately predicted HLA-A and HLA-B alleles in most subjects.

This chain connects TRBV19 to TRBJ1-5, with 8 bases identical to TRBD1. This clonotype was sampled from a woman aged 40 to 50 in good health and CMV-seronegative. The sample consisted of PBMCs. The CDR3 loop is CASSIRQGAYSNQPQHF. The DNA for the CDR3 is TGTGCCAGTAGTATCCGGCAGGGGGCGTATAGCAATCAGCCCCAGCATTTT.